This T cell receptor beta chain was profiled in a study of blood T cell repertoires in COVID-19 (dated by TCRdb to 2020 to 2022). Looking at the study overall: The collaborator samples originated in the United States, Italy and Spain and spanned the acute and convalescent phases of COVID-19. The prospective study material was composed of cDNA or gDNA derived from T cells, B-cell-depleted T cells, or PBMCs. The dataset comprised deeply sampled blood TCRbeta repertoires from subjects exposed to, actively infected with, or recovered from COVID-19. A freely available public database, intended as a resource for researchers studying the immune response to SARS-CoV-2, is where the repertoires were released. The samples were drawn from the first 160 participants of the ongoing ImmuneRACE study and from 1,254 subjects provided by 6 global collaborators. Sample metadata almost always included a de-identified subject ID, COVID-19 status, age in years and sex. HLA class I and class II types, where available, came from metadata supplied by the sample provider rather than from assay-based typing.

Collaborating institutions collected whole blood in K2EDTA tubes following their own protocols. For TCRbeta analysis, collaborators shipped samples as frozen whole blood, isolated PBMCs, or DNA extracted from either of those sample types. TCRbeta CDR3 regions were amplified from genomic DNA using the immunoSEQ Assay, a bias-controlled multiplex PCR. The original methods were these. Within the assay, amplification of reference gene primers was used to estimate how many nucleated cells each sample contained. To quantify the absolute abundance of each unique TCRbeta CDR3 rearrangement, sequence reads were collapsed and filtered. Productive Simpson clonality was computed per sample as the square root of Simpson's diversity index over productive rearrangements. TCRdb took this table from immuneACCESS and kept in-frame rearrangements with V and J called. Such tables lack part of the clones; where checked against another copy, unresolved V genes explain under half of the gap, and the rest is unexplained. From that table come the V and J calls and clone size; the DNA was used to work out D and trimming. Present in this sample are approximately 150,000 clones, roughly nine tenths of which were seen just once. The ten biggest clones cover roughly a sixth of the sample.

At the junction V is shortened by 3 bases and J by 1 base; bases outside the gene matches: 4. The CDR3 sequence holds 15 residues, the cysteine and phenylalanine included. The only DNA kept is the CDR3, 45 bases in frame from the first base. The germline V gene encodes CDR1 MDHEN and CDR2 SYDVKM. Concerning this clone itself: Its binding antigen is unknown. The sample holds no much larger clone one base away, and base qualities are not on file.

The full study reports these points: The quantity of clinical and demographic metadata differed by source and by participant and was supplied without curation.

Here the chain combines TRBV28 and TRBJ1-1, with 8 middle bases fitting TRBD1. The source of this sequence is a man aged 55 to 69 with active or convalescent COVID-19. The sample comprised peripheral blood. The DNA sequence reads TGTGCCAGCAGTTTGAGTGGACAGGGGAACACTGAAGCTTTCTTT. Its protein is CASSLSGQGNTEAFF.